Listed below are T cell receptor beta chains from one sample, sequenced in a study of blood T cell repertoires in COVID-19. Sequenced by immunoSEQ multiplex PCR; TCRdb stores in-frame clones only, minus some. The profile covers about 210,000 clones, with 65% to 90% appearing a single time and 2% to 3% taken by the ten largest. Sequenced material: peripheral blood. These receptors were taken from a woman in her 70s with COVID-19, enrolled during active disease. Both conserved end residues are part of each CDR3. Each record gives: J gene, clone size, D gene, V gene, CDR3 DNA, CDR3 protein. The D gene is left open where the match is weak. Clone size is stated in some rows and not others, as once, few, many or a class when expanded.

>TRBJ1-6|.|.|TRBV4-2
TGTGCCAGCAGCCCAACCTCGAGCTCACCCCTCCACTTT
CASSPTSSSPLHF
>TRBJ1-5|.|.|TRBV19
TGTGCCAGTAGTATCCAGGCAGGGTATCAGCCCCAGCATTTT
CASSIQAGYQPQHF
>TRBJ2-5|.|TRBD1|TRBV7-3
TGTGCCAGCAGCAGGGACAGCCAAGAGACCCAGTACTTC
CASSRDSQETQYF
>TRBJ1-4|.|.|TRBV10-3
TGTGCCATCAGCACAGGGACCGGGAATGAAAAACTGTTTTTT
CAISTGTGNEKLFF
>TRBJ1-6|.|TRBD1|TRBV12-5
TGTGCTAGTGGTTCGAGACAGGGGAGCTCCTATAATTCACCCCTCCACTTT
CASGSRQGSSYNSPLHF
>TRBJ1-1|.|TRBD1|TRBV9
TGTGCCAGCAGCTCGACAGGGCACACTGAAGCTTTCTTT
CASSSTGHTEAFF
>TRBJ2-1|.|.|TRBV7-9
TGTGCCAGCAGCTTAAATAGTTACAATGAGCAGTTCTTC
CASSLNSYNEQFF
>TRBJ1-2|.|.|TRBV5-1
TGCGCCAGCAGCTTTGGGGGCGGAACCTATGGCTACACCTTC
CASSFGGGTYGYTF
>TRBJ1-1|.|TRBD1|TRBV18
TGTGCCAGCTCATCGGGACAGGGAGGCACTGAAGCTTTCTTT
CASSSGQGGTEAFF
>TRBJ1-6|.|.|TRBV4-1
TGCGCCAGCAGCCAAGTTGATCGTGGCACCCTCCACTTT
CASSQVDRGTLHF
>TRBJ1-1|.|.|TRBV29-1
TGCAGCGCCCTCCACGCACGGGACACTGAAGCTTTCTTT
CSALHARDTEAFF
>TRBJ2-1|once|TRBD2|TRBV7-2
TGTGCCAGCAGCTTACCGGGACTAGGCTACAATGAGCAGTTCTTC
CASSLPGLGYNEQFF
>TRBJ1-4|.|.|TRBV19
TGTGCCAGTAGTAAAATGGCAGGTTATAATGAAAAACTGTTTTTT
CASSKMAGYNEKLFF
>TRBJ2-4|.|TRBD2|TRBV5-1
TGCGCCAGCAGCTTGGTGGGACTAGTAGAGGCCAAAAACATTCAGTACTTC
CASSLVGLVEAKNIQYF
>TRBJ1-6|.|.|TRBV27
TGTGCCAGCAGTGACGGACAAGCCTATAATTCACCCCTCCACTTT
CASSDGQAYNSPLHF
>TRBJ1-1|once|.|TRBV18
TGTGCCAGCTCACCACCGTCAAGTCGGACAACCATTAGGTACACTGAAGCTTTCTTT
CASSPPSSRTTIRYTEAFF
>TRBJ2-2|.|TRBD1|TRBV7-3
TGTGCCAGCAGCTTAAGACAGGGGACCGGGGAGCTGTTTTTT
CASSLRQGTGELFF
>TRBJ1-2|once|TRBD1|TRBV6-5
TGTGCCAGCAGTTACTCGAGGGGGCATGGCTACACCTTC
CASSYSRGHGYTF
>TRBJ1-1|.|TRBD1|TRBV5-1
TGCGCCAGCAGCTTGACAGGGGTGGACACTGAAGCTTTCTTT
CASSLTGVDTEAFF
>TRBJ1-6|.|.|TRBV7-6
TGTGCCAGCAGCGCGGCCGGTACCTATAATTCACCCCTCCACTTT
CASSAAGTYNSPLHF
>TRBJ2-7|.|TRBD1|TRBV6-2/TRBV6-3
TGTGCCAGCAGTTACGGTGGACAGGGGGCGAACGAGCAGTACTTC
CASSYGGQGANEQYF
>TRBJ2-7|.|.|TRBV5-4
TGTGCCAGCAGCGAAGGGACTGGGGGGTACTACGAGCAGTACTTC
CASSEGTGGYYEQYF
>TRBJ1-5|.|.|TRBV7-2
TGTGCCAGCGCCAGTAATTTTAATCAGCCCCAGCATTTT
CASASNFNQPQHF
>TRBJ2-5|.|TRBD2|TRBV7-3
TGTGCCAGCAGCTCACTAGCGGGAGGGCCCGAGACCCAGTACTTC
CASSSLAGGPETQYF
>TRBJ2-5|.|.|TRBV5-1
TGCGCCAGCAGCTTGGCCCTACCCCAAGAGACCCAGTACTTC
CASSLALPQETQYF
>TRBJ2-7|.|TRBD2|TRBV9
TGTGCCAGCAGCGTAGGAGCGGGAGGTGGATACGAGCAGTACTTC
CASSVGAGGGYEQYF
>TRBJ2-1|.|.|TRBV18
TGTGCCAGCACCCCAACAGGGAGGAGGGGCGGGAGCAGCTCCTACAATGAGCAGTTCTTC
CASTPTGRRGGSSSYNEQFF
>TRBJ2-2|.|.|TRBV24-1
TGTGCCACCAGTGAGGCAGGTACTTACACCGGGGAGCTGTTTTTT
CATSEAGTYTGELFF
>TRBJ2-7|.|.|TRBV19
TGTGCCACTCAGGAGGGTAACGAGCAGTACTTC
CATQEGNEQYF
>TRBJ1-6|.|TRBD1|TRBV12-5
TGTGCTAGTGGTTCGGGGACAGCCTATAATTCACCCCTCCACTTT
CASGSGTAYNSPLHF
>TRBJ2-7|.|.|TRBV6-2/TRBV6-3
TGTGCCAGCAGTCTCCAGGGATTCAGCGACGAGCAGTACTTC
CASSLQGFSDEQYF
>TRBJ1-2|.|TRBD1|TRBV3-1/TRBV3-2
TGTGCCAGCAGCAGACAGGGAGGCTACACCTTC
CASSRQGGYTF
>TRBJ1-2|.|.|TRBV7-2
TGTGCCAGCAGCTTAGCGGGGGGGTCGGGCTATGGCTACACCTTC
CASSLAGGSGYGYTF
>TRBJ1-5|.|.|TRBV27
TGTGCCAGCAGCCTTTCGACAGAACCTAGCAATCAGCCCCAGCATTTT
CASSLSTEPSNQPQHF
>TRBJ1-4|.|.|TRBV5-8
TGTGCCAGCAGCTTAGGACAGCCTAATGAAAAACTGTTTTTT
CASSLGQPNEKLFF
>TRBJ1-1|.|.|TRBV6-5
TGTGCCAGCAGAGGGGGGGACACTGAAGCTTTCTTT
CASRGGDTEAFF
>TRBJ1-3|.|.|TRBV18
TGTGCCAGCTCACCCCGACAGGACGACTCTGGAAACACCATATATTTT
CASSPRQDDSGNTIYF
>TRBJ2-3|.|TRBD2|TRBV5-4
TGTGCCAGCAGCGGTTCGGGTGGTAGCGGGGGAGCGATTAACACAGATACGCAGTATTTT
CASSGSGGSGGAINTDTQYF
>TRBJ2-7|.|TRBD1|TRBV7-2
TGTGCCAGCAGCTCTACGGGACAGGTTGGCGAGCAGTACTTC
CASSSTGQVGEQYF
>TRBJ1-6|few|.|TRBV19
TGTGCCAGTAGTATAGGCGGCAGCTATAATTCACCCCTCCACTTT
CASSIGGSYNSPLHF
>TRBJ1-2|.|TRBD1|TRBV29-1
TGCAGCGTTAGGACAGGGACGAACCCTTATGGCTACACCTTC
CSVRTGTNPYGYTF
>TRBJ1-4|.|.|TRBV27
TGTGCCAGCAGTTTATCGTCAGTTAATGAAAAACTGTTTTTT
CASSLSSVNEKLFF
>TRBJ2-7|few|TRBD1|TRBV10-1
TGCGCCAGCAGTGAGTGGCCAAGGACAGGGCGCTACGAGCAGTACTTC
CASSEWPRTGRYEQYF
>TRBJ1-1|once|.|TRBV7-9
TGTGCCAGCAGCCCACACAAGAACACTGAAGCTTTCTTT
CASSPHKNTEAFF
>TRBJ2-1|.|TRBD1|TRBV30
TGTGCCTGGATGGGGGACAGGGCGTACAATGAGCAGTTCTTC
CAWMGDRAYNEQFF
>TRBJ1-1|.|.|TRBV18
TGTGCCAGCTCACCCGCGGGGCTCTACACTGAAGCTTTCTTT
CASSPAGLYTEAFF
>TRBJ2-1|.|TRBD1|TRBV9
TGTGCCAGCACCGCCTGGGACAGGCTTTACAATGAGCAGTTCTTC
CASTAWDRLYNEQFF
>TRBJ2-7|.|.|TRBV7-2
TGTGCCAGCAGCCGGAGGGGCTCCGGTTACGAGCAGTACTTC
CASSRRGSGYEQYF
>TRBJ2-2|.|TRBD1|TRBV9
TGTGCCAGCAGCGTAGACATGGGACAGGGGGCGAACGGGGAGCTGTTTTTT
CASSVDMGQGANGELFF
>TRBJ2-5|.|.|TRBV30
TGTGCCTGGAGTAGCCAGGGGCAAGAGACCCAGTACTTC
CAWSSQGQETQYF
>TRBJ2-1|.|.|TRBV7-9
TGTGCCAGCAGCTCGGACAATGAGCAGTTCTTC
CASSSDNEQFF
>TRBJ2-7|.|.|TRBV19
TGTGCCAGTAGTATGGGGCCTAGGACAGTGACTTACGAGCAGTACTTC
CASSMGPRTVTYEQYF